The clone carrying this T cell receptor (beta chain) was counted at least ten times. The antigen remains unidentified. Using its own MiXCR run on the reads, TCRdb lists one record per CDR3 protein. There are 900,000 to 950,000 distinct CDR3 sequences in the sample; 25% to 40% occur only once, and around 15% lies in the top ten. This CDR3 has 13 residues. Trimming removed 3 bases from V and 3 bases from J, with 8 bases in between. Germline-derived CDR1 and CDR2 are SEHNR and FQNEAQ (reference sequence). This entry is derived from a study of T cell repertoires in cytomegalovirus infection. The overall study: Used in the study were CMV epitopes, some recently identified and HLA-C-restricted, others well-studied and HLA-B-restricted.

Study-level findings and limits: Predominance within the ex vivo response was attributable to HLA-C-restricted CMV-specific TCR beta clonotypes.

J is TRBJ2-5 and V is TRBV7-9, with no clear D. The sequence came from a human donor in good health (CMV status not recorded). Some clones in this sample may be carry-over from other donors' samples. Specimen: cultured CD8+ T cells from PBMCs, collected from culture after CMV antigen stimulation. CDR3 in amino acids: CASSFPVEETQYF. In nucleotides, the CDR3 is TGTGCCAGCAGCTTTCCGGTAGAAGAGACCCAGTACTTC.